These 9 T cell receptor beta chains were sequenced from one sample in a study of blood T cells in healthy people across ages (dated by TCRdb to about 2015). Libraries were made using 5' RACE. Instrument used: Illumina HiSeq 2500. A second PCR of about 7 to 12 cycles was performed with a sample-barcoded 5' primer and a J-beta primer mix. Using fastp trimming at Q25 and MiXCR clonotype assembly, TCRdb reanalyzed the public sequencing data and kept in-frame beta chains. Duplicate CDR3 protein sequences are folded into a single record with the most common DNA and genes. This sample gives about 800,000 distinct CDR3 sequences in total; roughly 25% of them show up just once. The ten top clones hold 3% to 4.5% of the sample. A further study also used this sample, focusing on T cells of mothers and their children.

The sequenced sample was blood. These receptors came from a boy aged 5-17 years in good health.

This clonotype turned up a few times. The J gene is TRBJ2-5, the V gene TRBV7-9, with TRBD1 matching over 10 bases. V shed 3 bases, J shed 4 bases, and the junction held 8 bases outside the gene matches. Germline CDR1 and CDR2: SEHNR and FQNEAQ (reference sequence). The CDR3 extends over 16 amino acids. The CDR3 loop reads CASSFVSGQGRETQYF. CDR3 DNA: TGTGCCAGCAGCTTCGTCTCGGGACAGGGGAGAGAGACCCAGTACTTC. Variable domain in full (rest from reference TRBV7-9 and TRBJ2-5): DTGVSQNPRHKITKRGQNVTFRCDPISEHNRLYWYRQTLGQGPEFLTYFQNEAQLEKSRLLSDRFSAERPKGSFSTLEIQRTEQGDSAMYLCASSFVSGQGRETQYFGPGTRLLVL.

The chain employs TRBV18 and TRBJ1-4; no definite D call. Per the germline V gene, CDR1 is KGHSH and CDR2 is LQKENI. V lost 5 bases, J lost 0 bases, and 13 bases lay in between. The CDR3 is 16 amino acids. CDR3 sequence reads: CASSSHEPATNEKLFF. The CDR3 coding sequence is TGTGCCAGCTCATCCCACGAACCTGCAACTAATGAAAAACTGTTTTTT.

The rearrangement uses TRBV29-1 and TRBJ2-5, with 9 bases matching TRBD1. V lost 3 bases to trimming and J lost 5 bases; unmatched junction nucleotides: 4. The germline gives CDR1 SQVTM, CDR2 ANQGSEA. CDR3 length: 13 residues. For the CDR3, the DNA is TGCAGCGTTGAGGACAGGGGTGGGGAGACCCAGTACTTC. This sequence encodes CSVEDRGGETQYF.

The chain employs TRBV29-1 and TRBJ1-2; the match to TRBD1 covers 9 bases. The CDR3 extends over 13 amino acids. Germline trimming cut 5 bases from V and 6 bases from J; bases unmatched to any gene: 7. Germline V lookup: CDR1 SQVTM, CDR2 ANQGSEA. This chain's CDR3 is CSVIWTGENGYTF. The CDR3 DNA follows: TGCAGCGTTATATGGACAGGGGAAAATGGCTACACCTTC.

This clonotype was counted a few times. The V and J genes are TRBV6-6 and TRBJ1-4; 7 nucleotides align to TRBD1. Germline loops: CDR1 MNHNY, CDR2 SVGAGI (reference sequence). This CDR3 spans 16 amino acids. Unmatched junction bases numbered 7, after V lost 2 bases and J lost 4 bases. The CDR3: CASSYGSGGLNEKLFF. In DNA, the CDR3 is TGTGCCAGCAGTTACGGGTCAGGGGGTCTTAATGAAAAACTGTTTTTT.

The V gene is TRBV7-2, the J gene TRBJ1-5; 7 nucleotides line up with TRBD1. The ends lost 5 bases at V and 0 bases at J; junction bases unmatched: 7. Germline lookup yields CDR1 SGHTA and CDR2 FQGNSA. This CDR3 has 16 residues. The CDR3 protein is CASSPPWTGSNQPQHF. The CDR3 DNA reads as TGTGCCAGCAGCCCCCCCTGGACAGGTAGCAATCAGCCCCAGCATTTT.

The chain joins TRBV29-1 to TRBJ1-2, with 7 bases identical to TRBD1. The CDR3 loop spans 12 amino acids. Germline CDR1 and CDR2: SQVTM and ANQGSEA. J was trimmed by 6 bases and V by 6 bases; bases with no gene match: 7. CDR3 sequence reads: CSVAGGSHGYTF. CDR3 sequence (DNA): TGCAGCGTCGCAGGGGGGAGCCATGGCTACACCTTC.

This clonotype was picked up many times. The chain uses TRBV4-1 and TRBJ2-6; D may be TRBD1 (5 bases). This CDR3 has 17 residues. V was pared by 4 bases and J by 0 bases, with 13 bases between. Germline V gene sequence: CDR1 MGHRA, CDR2 YSYEKL. The CDR3 DNA reads TGCGCCAGCAGCCCCACCCACCAGGGCTCTGGGGCCAACGTCCTGACTTTC. This gives the protein CASSPTHQGSGANVLTF.

This clonotype occurred a few times. V is TRBV12-3 or TRBV12-4 and J is TRBJ1-4; D gene uncertain. V shed 3 bases and J shed 6 bases, with 8 bases lying between them. This CDR3 has 13 amino acids. Written as DNA, the CDR3 is TGTGCCAGCAGTTTTGTGGGCGATGAAAAACTGTTTTTT. Amino acid sequence: CASSFVGDEKLFF.